This TCR beta chain appears in the sequencing data of a study of T cell responses to AZD1222 COVID-19 vaccine. Findings and caveats of the study: Baseline seropositivity occurred in only a handful of AZD1222 recipients.

To note about this clone: No antigen is known for it.

Assay: immunoSEQ multiplex PCR; the TCRdb copy retains only in-frame clones and omits some. The sample lists about 100,000 clones, approximately 86% occurring once. Germline CDR1 and CDR2: MNHEY and SVGAGI. CDR3 length: 14 residues. The V gene lost 5 bases and the J gene lost 7 bases, with 15 bases spanning the gap. The TCR sequence derives from an adult who received the MenACWY meningococcal vaccine as a control. The genes are TRBV6-5 and TRBJ1-5; maybe TRBD1 (6 bases). The sample in question was peripheral blood, obtained 28 days after the second dose of the MenACWY control vaccine. This chain's CDR3 is CASSLQQGHQPQHF. In nucleotides, the CDR3 is TGTGCCAGCAGTCTCCAACAGGGACACCAGCCCCAGCATTTT.